These 18 T cell receptor beta chains originate from one sample sequenced in a study of blood T cell repertoires in COVID-19. Method: immunoSEQ multiplex PCR; TCRdb's copy keeps in-frame clones and lacks some. The sample consists of over 15,000 clones, around 86% of them appearing once. Sequencing was carried out using peripheral blood. These receptor sequences come from a human donor in a cohort sampled during active COVID-19.

The J gene is TRBJ2-5, the V gene TRBV11-2; 8 bases align to TRBD2. Germline CDR1 SGHAT, CDR2 FQNNGV. V lost 5 bases and J lost 2; bases outside the gene matches: 10. This CDR3 has 16 amino acids. CDR3: CASSRFTGGPQETQYF. DNA for the CDR3: TGTGCCAGCAGCCGATTTACGGGGGGGCCTCAAGAGACCCAGTACTTC. The full variable domain, in which reference TRBV11-2 and TRBJ2-5 provide the parts outside the CDR3, is EAGVAQSPRYKIIEKRQSVAFWCNPISGHATLYWYQQILGQGPKLLIQFQNNGVVDDSQLPKDRFSAERLKGVDSTLKIQPAKLEDSAVYLCASSRFTGGPQETQYFGPGTRLLVL.

This clone was recorded a few times. V gene TRBV19 combines with J gene TRBJ2-7, with D perhaps matching TRBD1 (5 bases). Germline V gene lookup returns CDR1 LNHDA and CDR2 SQIVND (reference sequence). This CDR3 comprises 13 residues. Trimming took 4 bases from V and 4 from J, leaving 11 bases between them. The chain's CDR3 is CASSRGHRYEQYF. The CDR3, as DNA: TGTGCCAGTAGTAGAGGACACCGGTACGAGCAGTACTTC.

The rearrangement uses TRBV4-2 and TRBJ2-5; 8 bases are a match to TRBD1. The germline V gene encodes CDR1 LGHNA and CDR2 YNFKEQ. Trimming removed 1 base from V and 2 bases from J; junction bases left unmatched: 0. The CDR3 spans 14 residues. The CDR3 loop is CASSQGTGQETQYF. The CDR3 DNA reads as TGTGCCAGCAGCCAAGGGACAGGGCAAGAGACCCAGTACTTC.

V is TRBV2 and J is TRBJ1-4; 7 positions match TRBD1. Germline V lookup: CDR1 SNHLY, CDR2 FYNNEI. The CDR3 is 13 amino acids. With V trimmed by 6 bases and J by 5 bases, 3 bases remained unmatched. The CDR3 loop is CASRGDRNEKLFF. In nucleotides, the CDR3 is TGTGCCAGCAGGGGGGACAGAAATGAAAAACTGTTTTTT. Based on the CDR3 plus reference TRBV2 and TRBJ1-4, the full variable domain is EPEVTQTPSHQVTQMGQEVILRCVPISNHLYFYWYRQILGQKVEFLVSFYNNEISEKSEIFDDQFSVERPDGSNFTLKIRSTKLEDSAMYFCASRGDRNEKLFFGSGTQLSVL.

This clone turned up a few times. This sequence joins TRBV4-1 and TRBJ2-7; maybe TRBD2 (5 bases). Germline CDR1 and CDR2: MGHRA and YSYEKL. This CDR3 contains 13 residues. V lost 1 base and J lost 9, with 13 bases in between. The CDR3 loop is CASSQGRVARQYF. In nucleotides, the CDR3 is TGCGCCAGCAGCCAAGGGCGGGTAGCCCGGCAGTACTTC.

The chain joins TRBV12-5 to TRBJ2-7; 7 positions match TRBD1. With V trimmed by 6 bases and J by 5 bases, 10 bases remained unmatched. The germline CDR1 and CDR2 sequences are LGHNT and FRNRAP. The CDR3 consists of 14 residues. The CDR3 DNA follows: TGTGCTAGTGGCCGGGACAGCCATTCAGACGAGCAGTACTTC. It encodes CASGRDSHSDEQYF. Full variable domain (remainder filled in from reference TRBV12-5 and TRBJ2-7): DARVTQTPRHKVTEMGQEVTMRCQPILGHNTVFWYRQTMMQGLELLAYFRNRAPLDDSGMPKDRFSAEMPDATLATLKIQPSEPRDSAVYFCASGRDSHSDEQYFGPGTRLTVT.

In DNA, the CDR3 is TGTGCCAGCAGCTTTCCGGGACAATACAATGAGCAGTTCTTC. Translated, it gives CASSFPGQYNEQFF. The V call is TRBV7-2, the J call TRBJ2-1; maybe TRBD1 (6 bases). CDR3 length equals 14 residues. Germline assignment: CDR1 SGHTA and CDR2 FQGNSA. V lost 3 bases and J lost 4, with 10 bases in between.

The V call is TRBV9, the J call TRBJ1-5, with 9 bases fitting TRBD1. After removal of 6 bases from V and 0 bases from J, the junction contained 4 bases not matched to a gene. CDR1 and CDR2 from the germline V gene are SGDLS and YYNGEE. There are 15 residues in the CDR3. CDR3 loop: CASKGQGISNQPQHF. The DNA of the CDR3 is TGTGCCAGCAAGGGACAGGGCATTAGCAATCAGCCCCAGCATTTT.

This clone was found a few times. The rearrangement joins TRBV5-4 to TRBJ2-1; the D is unclear. The V end was cut by 4 bases, the J end by 5 bases, with 7 bases between. The CDR3 runs 12 residues. Germline V CDR1 and CDR2: SGHNT, YYREEE (reference sequence). Here the CDR3 reads CASSVPDNEQFF. Here the CDR3 DNA reads TGTGCCAGCAGCGTGCCGGACAATGAGCAGTTCTTC.

The chain recombines TRBV27 with TRBJ2-2; D unclear. Germline V CDR1 and CDR2: MNHEY, SMNVEV (reference sequence). The CDR3 contains 12 residues. Trimming left V 7 bases short and J 5 bases short, with 8 bases between. CDR3 sequence (DNA): TGTGCCAGCACTGGCTGGACCGGGGAGCTGTTTTTT. Protein product: CASTGWTGELFF.

The genes are TRBV3-1 (or the pseudogene TRBV3-2) and TRBJ2-5; D is unclear. The length of the CDR3 is 14 residues. Trimming cost V 4 bases and J 2 bases, with 11 bases left between them. Germline CDR1 and CDR2: LGHDT and YNNKEL (reference sequence). The CDR3 loop reads CASSLRVSQETQYF. In DNA, the CDR3 is TGTGCCAGCAGCCTCCGGGTTTCACAAGAGACCCAGTACTTC.

The chain joins TRBV6-5 to TRBJ1-5; the match to TRBD1 covers 7 bases. Germline trimming cut 10 bases from V and 3 bases from J; bases unmatched to any gene: 9. The CDR3 loop spans 14 amino acids. Germline loops: CDR1 MNHEY, CDR2 SVGAGI. CDR3 amino acids: CATGLTGNNQPQHF. The CDR3 nucleotides read TGTGCCACCGGCCTGACAGGGAACAATCAGCCCCAGCATTTT.

V and J are TRBV27 and TRBJ1-2; 8 bases align to TRBD1. The CDR3 runs 16 residues. The junction had 7 bases not matched to a gene; V was cut back by 3 bases and J by 1 base. Looked up from germline, CDR1 is MNHEY and CDR2 is SMNVEV (reference sequence). The CDR3 reads CASSFGQGAYNYGYTF. The CDR3 DNA reads as TGTGCCAGCAGTTTTGGACAGGGCGCTTATAACTATGGCTACACCTTC.

The chain has TRBV18 and TRBJ2-3; 15 bases map to TRBD2. In germline, CDR1 is KGHSH, CDR2 LQKENI. The V segment lost 1 base and the J segment 2 bases; nucleotides outside the gene matches: 4. The CDR3 runs 18 residues. The CDR3 loop reads CASSPLGTSGGTTDTQYF. As DNA, the CDR3 is TGTGCCAGCTCACCACTCGGGACTAGCGGGGGGACCACAGATACGCAGTATTTT.

This clone came up once. The chain employs TRBV18 and TRBJ1-3, with TRBD1 matching 10 bases. Germline values: CDR1 KGHSH, CDR2 LQKENI. This CDR3 is 17 amino acids long. The V gene end was trimmed by 3 bases and the J gene end by 3 bases; junction bases not matched to a gene: 8. The CDR3, as DNA: TGTGCCAGCTCACCGTCCGGGACAGGGGTTTTTGGAAACACCATATATTTT. Encoded protein: CASSPSGTGVFGNTIYF.

The J gene is TRBJ1-4, the V gene TRBV18; no firm D call. Trimming pared 3 bases from V and 2 bases from J, leaving 13 bases between. This CDR3 comprises 16 residues. Germline V lookup: CDR1 KGHSH, CDR2 LQKENI. The CDR3 sequence is CASSPSEGGTNEKLFF. In DNA form, the CDR3 reads TGTGCCAGCTCACCCTCCGAAGGAGGGACTAATGAAAAACTGTTTTTT.

The V gene is TRBV7-2, the J gene TRBJ1-2; 8 bases map to TRBD1. The CDR3 spans 15 residues. V was clipped by 4 bases and J by 3 bases; unmatched bases: 7. The germline gives CDR1 SGHTA, CDR2 FQGNSA. As DNA, the CDR3 is TGTGCCAGCAGCTATCGGACAGGGCTGGACTATGGCTACACCTTC. Encoded protein: CASSYRTGLDYGYTF.

The chain carries TRBV6-1 and TRBJ1-2; D is possibly TRBD1 (6 bases). Trimming removed 2 bases at V and 4 bases at J, with 20 bases between. The CDR3 runs to 17 residues. Germline-derived CDR1 and CDR2 are MNHNS and SASEGT. CDR3 bases: TGTGCCAGCAGTGAACAAAAGATGACAGGCTTTATCTATGGCTACACCTTC. Translating it yields CASSEQKMTGFIYGYTF.